The 18 T cell receptor beta chains given below trace back to one sample, sequenced in a study of blood T cell repertoires in COVID-19. The method was immunoSEQ multiplex PCR; TCRdb's version includes in-frame clones alone and lacks a portion of them. The table has approximately 230,000 clones, roughly 84% seen once; the top ten hold 15% to 20%. The sequencing input was peripheral blood. Source of these receptors: a man in his thirties or forties with active or convalescent COVID-19.

The rearrangement links TRBV7-6 to TRBJ1-1, with a tentative D call TRBD1 (5 bases). In germline, CDR1 is SGHVS, CDR2 FNYEAQ. V gave up 1 base and J gave up 5 bases, with 14 bases separating them. This CDR3 comprises 15 residues. DNA of the CDR3: TGTGCCAGCAGCTTAGGTAGGGGCCAGGATACTGAAGCTTTCTTT. Translated, it gives CASSLGRGQDTEAFF.

The chain joins TRBV9 to TRBJ2-2; D unresolved. The germline V gene encodes CDR1 SGDLS and CDR2 YYNGEE. Trimming took off 3 bases at V and 3 bases at J, with 12 bases between the two ends. This CDR3 is 15 amino acids long. CDR3 sequence: CASSASQLDTGELFF. The CDR3 nucleotides are TGTGCCAGCAGCGCCAGTCAATTGGACACCGGGGAGCTGTTTTTT.

The chain links TRBV19 to TRBJ2-6; no reliable D call. Trimming took 5 bases from V and 0 from J, leaving 14 bases between them. The CDR3 extends over 17 amino acids. Germline V gene lookup returns CDR1 LNHDA and CDR2 SQIVND (reference sequence). CDR3 sequence reads: CASSLGSYSSGANVLTF. For the CDR3, the DNA is TGTGCCAGTAGTCTAGGGTCCTACTCCTCTGGGGCCAACGTCCTGACTTTC.

The chain recombines TRBV7-9 with TRBJ2-3; TRBD1 matches at 10 bases. This CDR3 region has 15 residues. V dropped 5 bases and J dropped 1; count of bases not matched to a gene: 3. CDR1 SEHNR and CDR2 FQNEAQ come from the germline V gene (reference sequence). The CDR3 loop is CASSRQGARTDTQYF. The CDR3 nucleotides read TGTGCCAGCAGCCGACAGGGGGCGCGCACAGATACGCAGTATTTT. The entire variable domain, with the rest obtained from reference TRBV7-9 and TRBJ2-3, is as follows: DTGVSQNPRHKITKRGQNVTFRCDPISEHNRLYWYRQTLGQGPEFLTYFQNEAQLEKSRLLSDRFSAERPKGSFSTLEIQRTEQGDSAMYLCASSRQGARTDTQYFGPGTRLTVL.

The V and J genes are TRBV25-1 and TRBJ2-3; D is ambiguous. Per germline, CDR1 MGHDK and CDR2 SYGVNS. The CDR3 runs to 13 residues. Trimming shortened V by 7 bases and J by 2 bases, and 10 bases separated the two germline ends. Written as DNA, the CDR3 is TGTGCCAGCATGAGGCCCTTCACAGATACGCAGTATTTT. It encodes CASMRPFTDTQYF.

This clone was recorded once. The gene calls are TRBV2 and TRBJ1-6, with 9 bases matching TRBD1. CDR3 length: 14 residues. Unmatched junction bases numbered 6, after V lost 1 base and J lost 14 bases. Germline values: CDR1 SNHLY, CDR2 FYNNEI. Here the CDR3 DNA reads TGTGCCAGCAGTGAAGGGACAGGGGCCTCCGCCCTCCACTTT. This gives the protein CASSEGTGASALHF. Together with reference TRBV2 and TRBJ1-6, the CDR3 gives the full variable domain: EPEVTQTPSHQVTQMGQEVILRCVPISNHLYFYWYRQILGQKVEFLVSFYNNEISEKSEIFDDQFSVERPDGSNFTLKIRSTKLEDSAMYFCASSEGTGASALHFGNGTRLTVT.

The V gene is TRBV5-8, the J gene TRBJ2-2; TRBD2 agrees at 8 bases. The CDR3 runs to 16 residues. Trimming cost V 0 bases and J 6 bases; bases outside gene matches: 7. Germline CDR1 SGHTS, CDR2 YDEGEE. In nucleotides, the CDR3 is TGTGCCAGCAGCTTGGGGGTAGCGGGAATCGCCGGGGAGCTGTTTTTT. This encodes CASSLGVAGIAGELFF.

The chain couples TRBV9 to TRBJ1-1; D is uncertain. CDR3 length: 12 amino acids. V was trimmed by 3 bases and J by 6 bases, leaving 9 bases between them. Per the germline V gene, CDR1 is SGDLS and CDR2 is YYNGEE. CDR3 sequence: CASSAREPEAFF. CDR3 sequence (DNA): TGTGCCAGCAGCGCCCGGGAGCCTGAAGCTTTCTTT.

The chain combines TRBV7-9 with TRBJ2-3, with 10 nucleotides matching TRBD2. CDR3 length: 15 residues. Trimming at V came to 6 bases and at J to 1 base, leaving 4 bases not matched to a gene. CDR1 and CDR2 from the germline V gene are SEHNR and FQNEAQ (reference sequence). The CDR3 loop reads CASRTGTSGTDTQYF. The CDR3 region has the DNA TGTGCCAGCAGAACCGGGACTAGCGGCACAGATACGCAGTATTTT.

V and J are TRBV7-2 and TRBJ2-5, with a tentative D call TRBD2 (7 bases). V lost 2 bases to trimming and J lost 1 base, with 11 bases between them. Germline V gene sequence: CDR1 SGHTA, CDR2 FQGNSA. The CDR3 totals 15 residues. The CDR3 DNA reads as TGTGCCAGCAGCTTAAGCGGGACATTCCAAGAGACCCAGTACTTC. Translated, it gives CASSLSGTFQETQYF.

The chain has TRBV6-1 and TRBJ1-5; D not resolved. Trimming cost V 3 bases and J 11 bases, with 11 bases left between them. Germline V gene lookup returns CDR1 MNHNS and CDR2 SASEGT. CDR3 size: 12 residues. CDR3 bases: TGTGCCAGCAGTGACGGTGCGTTGGCCCAGCATTTT. It yields the protein CASSDGALAQHF.

The chain uses TRBV29-1 and TRBJ1-1; 8 nucleotides match TRBD1. Trimming removed 4 bases from V and 2 bases from J; junction bases left unmatched: 3. The germline V gene has CDR1 SQVTM and CDR2 ANQGSEA. The CDR3 has 13 residues. The chain's CDR3 is CSVAQGANTEAFF. The CDR3 DNA reads as TGCAGCGTTGCCCAGGGGGCTAACACTGAAGCTTTCTTT.

V gene TRBV24-1 combines with J gene TRBJ2-1; D gene ambiguous. Germline V CDR1 and CDR2: KGHDR, SFDVKD. V was clipped by 6 bases and J by 0 bases, with 14 bases between them. The CDR3 loop spans 16 amino acids. This CDR3 reads CATSPRGLGSYNEQFF. In DNA form, the CDR3 reads TGTGCCACCAGTCCCCGCGGCCTTGGCTCCTACAATGAGCAGTTCTTC.

The sample holds one count of this clone. This chain joins TRBV18 and TRBJ1-6, with D perhaps TRBD1 (6 bases). Trimming shortened V by 3 bases and J by 0 bases, and 15 bases separated the two germline ends. Germline V CDR1 and CDR2: KGHSH, LQKENI. The CDR3 length is 18 residues. CDR3 residues: CASSPVGTGSSYNSPLHF. CDR3 in DNA: TGTGCCAGCTCACCGGTAGGCACAGGGAGCTCCTATAATTCACCCCTCCACTTT.

The V and J genes are TRBV3-1 (or the pseudogene TRBV3-2) and TRBJ1-1, with 11 positions matching TRBD1. The length of the CDR3 is 16 residues. After removal of 1 base from V and 6 bases from J, the junction contained 7 bases not matched to a gene. CDR1 and CDR2 from the germline V gene are LGHDT and YNNKEL (reference sequence). The chain's CDR3 is CASSQGGTGGVSEAFF. In DNA, the CDR3 is TGTGCCAGCAGCCAAGGCGGGACAGGGGGAGTTTCTGAAGCTTTCTTT.

This clone was found once. V gene TRBV27 combines with J gene TRBJ1-6; 8 bases are a match to TRBD1. Germline CDR1 is MNHEY and CDR2 is SMNVEV (reference sequence). This CDR3 is 15 amino acids long. The junction had 9 bases not matched to a gene; V was cut back by 7 bases and J by 7 bases. CDR3 nucleotide sequence: TGTGCCAGCACACCATACGACAGGGGAAATTCACCCCTCCACTTT. Protein product: CASTPYDRGNSPLHF.

CDR3 region: CASSIGGRAGRIAKNIQYF. The CDR3 nucleotides are TGTGCCAGTAGTATAGGCGGTCGGGCCGGGAGGATAGCCAAAAACATTCAGTACTTC. J is TRBJ2-4 and V is TRBV19, with TRBD2 matching 7 bases. This CDR3 contains 19 residues. Losses at the gene ends were 1 base for V and 0 bases for J; bases not matched to a gene: 12. Germline V lookup: CDR1 LNHDA, CDR2 SQIVND (reference sequence).

This chain connects TRBV7-6 to TRBJ2-7; D not certain. The CDR3 is 13 residues long. Per germline, CDR1 SGHVS and CDR2 FNYEAQ. The V gene lost 0 bases and the J gene lost 6 bases, with 9 bases spanning the gap. CDR3 nucleotide sequence: TGTGCCAGCAGCTTAGCTCACTTCGGCGAGCAGTACTTC. As protein: CASSLAHFGEQYF.